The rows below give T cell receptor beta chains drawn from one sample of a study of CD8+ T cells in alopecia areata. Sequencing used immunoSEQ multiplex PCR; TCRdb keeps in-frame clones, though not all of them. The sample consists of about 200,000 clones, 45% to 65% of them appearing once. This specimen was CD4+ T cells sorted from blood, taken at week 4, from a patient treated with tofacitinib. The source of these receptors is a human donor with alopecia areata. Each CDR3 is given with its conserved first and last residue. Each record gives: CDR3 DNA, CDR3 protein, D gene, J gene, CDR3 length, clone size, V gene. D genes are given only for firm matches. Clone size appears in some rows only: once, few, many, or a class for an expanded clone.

TGTGCCAGCAGTGGGGGGGTTGAGACCCAGTACTTC | CASSGGVETQYF | . | TRBJ2-5 | 12 | . | TRBV2
TGTGCCAGCAGGGACAGGGTTGGGGCCAACGTCCTGACTTTC | CASRDRVGANVLTF | TRBD1 | TRBJ2-6 | 14 | . | TRBV6-5
TGTGCCAGCAGCTTAGCGGGGACGAAGGACTATGGCTACACCTTC | CASSLAGTKDYGYTF | . | TRBJ1-2 | 15 | . | TRBV7-2
TGCGCCAGCAGCCAAGGTTCCCGGAGCTCCTACGAGCAGTACTTC | CASSQGSRSSYEQYF | . | TRBJ2-7 | 15 | once | TRBV4-1
TGTGCCAGCAGCCCGGGGGACAGACCCTATGGCTACACCTTC | CASSPGDRPYGYTF | TRBD1 | TRBJ1-2 | 14 | few | TRBV7-3
TGCGCCAGCAGCCCCGCTACCCAAGAGACCCAGTACTTC | CASSPATQETQYF | . | TRBJ2-5 | 13 | . | TRBV4-1
TGTGCCAGCAGTCAGCACCCCTACAATGAGCAGTTCTTC | CASSQHPYNEQFF | . | TRBJ2-1 | 13 | . | TRBV6-6
TGTGCCCGAAGTGGCGGGGAGGGGGATACGCAGTATTTT | CARSGGEGDTQYF | TRBD2 | TRBJ2-3 | 13 | . | TRBV7-9
TGCAGCGTTTCCGTCGGGGGCGGAGAGACCCAGTACTTC | CSVSVGGGETQYF | . | TRBJ2-5 | 13 | . | TRBV29-1
TGCAGCGTCCCGAGGGGGACAGGGAGCGAGACCCAGTACTTC | CSVPRGTGSETQYF | TRBD1 | TRBJ2-5 | 14 | . | TRBV29-1
TGTGCCAGCGCCGAAGGGGGGAGCATTCAGTACTTC | CASAEGGSIQYF | . | TRBJ2-4 | 12 | . | TRBV5-6
TGTGCCACCAGGGACGGGACAGCCTATGGCTACACCTTC | CATRDGTAYGYTF | TRBD1 | TRBJ1-2 | 13 | . | TRBV15
TGCAGCGTTGCCCGTGACACAGATACGCAGTATTTT | CSVARDTDTQYF | . | TRBJ2-3 | 12 | . | TRBV29-1
TGTGCCAGCAGCCTACAGGGGGAATGGGGCTATAATTCACCCCTCCACTTT | CASSLQGEWGYNSPLHF | TRBD1 | TRBJ1-6 | 17 | . | TRBV4-2
TGCGCCAGCCGGACAGGGGGTCTCACAGATACGCAGTATTTT | CASRTGGLTDTQYF | TRBD1 | TRBJ2-3 | 14 | . | TRBV5-1
TGCGCCAGCAGCCAAGAACGGGGACAGTTAGAGACCCAGTACTTC | CASSQERGQLETQYF | TRBD1 | TRBJ2-5 | 15 | . | TRBV4-1
TGTGCCATCAGCACTAGCAGCCCAGATACGCAGTATTTT | CAISTSSPDTQYF | . | TRBJ2-3 | 13 | . | TRBV10-3
TGTGCCAGCAGTCCGCTCGGGACTAGCGGGGGGGAACAAGAGACCCAGTACTTC | CASSPLGTSGGEQETQYF | TRBD2 | TRBJ2-5 | 18 | few | TRBV27
TGTGCCAGCAGCCCAGGACAGGGGTTGAGCTATGGCTACACCTTC | CASSPGQGLSYGYTF | TRBD1 | TRBJ1-2 | 15 | . | TRBV28
TGTGCCAGCAGCTTGGCGGGAGCGTGGGGGGAGACCCAGTACTTC | CASSLAGAWGETQYF | . | TRBJ2-5 | 15 | . | TRBV5-5
TGCGCCAGCAGCCAAAGGCTAGCGGGGGTCGGGGATGAGCAGTTCTTC | CASSQRLAGVGDEQFF | TRBD2 | TRBJ2-1 | 16 | . | TRBV4-1
TGCGCCAGCAGCAAGGACAGGGACTATGGCTACACCTTC | CASSKDRDYGYTF | TRBD1 | TRBJ1-2 | 13 | . | TRBV5-1
TGCGCCAGCAGCCAAGATAAAAGGGCCGGGAACACTGAAGCTTTCTTT | CASSQDKRAGNTEAFF | . | TRBJ1-1 | 16 | . | TRBV4-1
TGTGCCAGCAGTGGGCAGGGGGATGGTTCACCCCTCCACTTT | CASSGQGDGSPLHF | TRBD1 | TRBJ1-6 | 14 | . | TRBV2
TGCGCCAGCAGCCAAGGCCATCGGGACAGAGTCTCCTACGAGCAGTACTTC | CASSQGHRDRVSYEQYF | TRBD1 | TRBJ2-7 | 17 | . | TRBV4-3
TGTGCCAGCAGTCACCCCAGGGGCAGCTCCTACGAGCAGTACTTC | CASSHPRGSSYEQYF | . | TRBJ2-7 | 15 | . | TRBV6-6
TGCGCCAGCCGTTCCGGGACAGGGGGAGATACGCAGTATTTT | CASRSGTGGDTQYF | TRBD1 | TRBJ2-3 | 14 | . | TRBV5-1
TGCGCCAGCAGCCCATCCGAAAATGGCTACACCTTC | CASSPSENGYTF | . | TRBJ1-2 | 12 | few | TRBV5-1
TGCAGCGTTGAAAAGCGGGGGGTCTACGAGCAGTACTTC | CSVEKRGVYEQYF | TRBD2 | TRBJ2-7 | 13 | . | TRBV29-1
TGTGCCAGCAGTGTAGGACCCAAGAGGAACCAGCCCCAGCATTTT | CASSVGPKRNQPQHF | . | TRBJ1-5 | 15 | . | TRBV25-1
TGTGCCAGCAGTGAAGCGGGTCCAGATACGCAGTATTTT | CASSEAGPDTQYF | . | TRBJ2-3 | 13 | . | TRBV25-1
TGCAGCGTTCCCACGGCGGGCCTTCCTAAAGAGACCCAGTACTTC | CSVPTAGLPKETQYF | . | TRBJ2-5 | 15 | . | TRBV29-1
TGCGCCAGCAGTGAACACAGGGTACGGAGCACAGATACGCAGTATTTT | CASSEHRVRSTDTQYF | . | TRBJ2-3 | 16 | . | TRBV10-2
TGTGCCAGCAGAGGAAGGGTCGAAGAGACCCAGTACTTC | CASRGRVEETQYF | . | TRBJ2-5 | 13 | . | TRBV2
TGCGCCAGCAGCGTTTCGGGGGCCGGGAACACTGAAGCTTTCTTT | CASSVSGAGNTEAFF | . | TRBJ1-1 | 15 | few | TRBV4-1
TGCAGCGTGTTGACATATGAGGTGAATGAGCAGTTCTTC | CSVLTYEVNEQFF | . | TRBJ2-1 | 13 | few | TRBV29-1
TGTGCCAGCAGTTTACAGCGTAATTCACCCCTCCACTTT | CASSLQRNSPLHF | . | TRBJ1-6 | 13 | . | TRBV27
TGCAGCGTGGAAGTGACAGGGGGCTCCCGGGGCTACACCTTC | CSVEVTGGSRGYTF | TRBD1 | TRBJ1-2 | 14 | . | TRBV29-1
TGCAGCGTTGGGGGACAGGGGGAGACCCAGTACTTC | CSVGGQGETQYF | TRBD1 | TRBJ2-5 | 12 | . | TRBV29-1
TGTGCCAGCAGTTTACTCGGGGGCGGGGGTAGCACAGATACGCAGTATTTT | CASSLLGGGGSTDTQYF | . | TRBJ2-3 | 17 | few | TRBV28
TGTGCCAGCAGTTACCTCCAGCAGCCTGGGGCCAACGTCCTGACTTTC | CASSYLQQPGANVLTF | . | TRBJ2-6 | 16 | . | TRBV6-5
TGTGCCAGCAGCCCACAGAGGAATCAGCCCCAGCATTTT | CASSPQRNQPQHF | . | TRBJ1-5 | 13 | . | TRBV6-5
TGCGCCAGCAGCCCGATGGGACTTAAGGGAGGGACCCAGTACTTC | CASSPMGLKGGTQYF | . | TRBJ2-5 | 15 | few | TRBV4-1
TGTGCCTACAAGGAGAATTCACCCCTCCACTTT | CAYKENSPLHF | . | TRBJ1-6 | 11 | . | TRBV30
TGCAGCGTTGTTGGGGTCGCGAACACCGGGGAGCTGTTTTTT | CSVVGVANTGELFF | . | TRBJ2-2 | 14 | . | TRBV29-1
TGCGCCAGCAGCCAAGATAGGGGGGGGACTGAAGCTTTCTTT | CASSQDRGGTEAFF | . | TRBJ1-1 | 14 | . | TRBV4-1
TGTGCCAGCAGCCGTCATGGGCAGCCCCAGCATTTT | CASSRHGQPQHF | . | TRBJ1-5 | 12 | few | TRBV7-2
TGTGCCAGTACTGGGGGGACAGATAACCAGCCCCAGCATTTT | CASTGGTDNQPQHF | TRBD1 | TRBJ1-5 | 14 | . | TRBV19
TGCAGCGTGGGGACCACGGACGAGCAGTACTTC | CSVGTTDEQYF | . | TRBJ2-7 | 11 | . | TRBV29-1
TGCGCCAGCAGCCACCCCGAATCGGGGCGGAGGGATGTTAATTCACCCCTCCACTTT | CASSHPESGRRDVNSPLHF | . | TRBJ1-6 | 19 | . | TRBV4-1
TGTGCCAGCAGCCTCCAGAAGATAAGGTATGAGCAGTTCTTC | CASSLQKIRYEQFF | . | TRBJ2-1 | 14 | few | TRBV7-2